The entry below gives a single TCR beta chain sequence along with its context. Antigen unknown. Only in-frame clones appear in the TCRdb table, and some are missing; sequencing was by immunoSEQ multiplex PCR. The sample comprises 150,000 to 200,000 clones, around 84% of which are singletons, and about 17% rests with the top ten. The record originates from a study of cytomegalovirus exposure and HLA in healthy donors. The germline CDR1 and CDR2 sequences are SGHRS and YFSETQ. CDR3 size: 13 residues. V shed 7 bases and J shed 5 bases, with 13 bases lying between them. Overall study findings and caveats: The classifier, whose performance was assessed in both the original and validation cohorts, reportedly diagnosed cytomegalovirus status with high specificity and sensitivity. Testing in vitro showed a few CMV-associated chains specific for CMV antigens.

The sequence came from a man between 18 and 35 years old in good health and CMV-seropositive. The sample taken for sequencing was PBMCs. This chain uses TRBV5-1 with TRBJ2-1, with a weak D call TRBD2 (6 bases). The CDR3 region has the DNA TGCGCCAGCTACGGGAGCTTCAACAATGAGCAGTTCTTC. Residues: CASYGSFNNEQFF.